One and the same sample provided the 32 T cell receptor beta chains below, sequenced in a study of response to subunit inactivated influenza vaccine. TCRdb re-derived calls from the RT-PCR reads in MiXCR, one entry per CDR3 protein. Of about 780,000 distinct CDR3 sequences in the sample, 15% to 20% were seen once. Sequenced here: PBMCs from blood, sampled 5 days after vaccination. The receptors derive from a man aged 45-65 years who received an inactivated influenza vaccine.

V usage is TRBV6-2 or TRBV6-3 and J usage is TRBJ1-5; D is possibly TRBD1 (5 bases). Trimming stripped 4 bases from V and 1 base from J, with 17 bases between. This CDR3 has 17 residues. Germline-derived CDR1 and CDR2 are MNHEY and SVGEGT. The CDR3 DNA follows: TGTGCCAGCAGTTCGGGCCTCACCGCAGGGAGCAATCAGCCCCAGCATTTT. Residues: CASSSGLTAGSNQPQHF.

V is TRBV2 and J is TRBJ2-1; 9 bases line up with TRBD2. V was pared by 6 bases and J by 12 bases, with 12 bases of the junction left unmatched. Germline assignment: CDR1 SNHLY and CDR2 FYNNEI. This CDR3 has 14 residues. CDR3 amino acids: CASRTPQDSGGQFF. CDR3 coding DNA: TGTGCCAGCAGGACCCCCCAGGATAGCGGGGGGCAGTTCTTC.

The rearrangement uses TRBV5-1 and TRBJ2-5; possibly TRBD2 for D (5 bases). The CDR3 length is 16 residues. CDR1 is SGHRS, CDR2 YFSETQ, per germline. Trimming cost V 0 bases and J 2 bases, with 14 bases left between them. The CDR3 DNA reads as TGCGCCAGCAGCTTGGGGCCCAGCGGCACACAAGAGACCCAGTACTTC. It codes for CASSLGPSGTQETQYF.

This clonotype has only a few counts. The rearrangement joins TRBV5-1 to TRBJ2-1; unclear D gene. With 6 bases removed from V and 3 bases from J, the gap between germline ends came to 13 bases. The CDR3 is 14 amino acids. The germline gives CDR1 SGHRS, CDR2 YFSETQ. Here the CDR3 DNA reads TGCGCCAGCATGTTTTCGCGGAGCTACAATGAGCAGTTCTTC. This gives the protein CASMFSRSYNEQFF.

The sample holds many counts of this clonotype. The chain joins TRBV28 to TRBJ2-1; 7 positions match TRBD2. Germline CDR1 is MDHEN and CDR2 is SYDVKM. The CDR3 extends over 14 amino acids. Trimming cost V 3 bases and J 11 bases; bases outside gene matches: 10. CDR3 nucleotides: TGTGCCAGCAGTTTGGGAGGGCTGTCCGCCAAGCAGTTCTTC. Protein sequence: CASSLGGLSAKQFF.

The rearrangement links TRBV12-3 or TRBV12-4 to TRBJ2-5; a weak D match, TRBD2 (5 bases). This CDR3 is 13 amino acids long. The V end was cut by 5 bases, the J end by 1 base, with 8 bases between. CDR3 protein: CASSRLTQETQYF. In DNA, the CDR3 is TGTGCCAGCAGTCGACTAACCCAAGAGACCCAGTACTTC.

This clonotype has a handful of counts. The chain is built from TRBV12-3 or TRBV12-4 and TRBJ2-5; TRBD1 matches 10 bases. This CDR3 has 15 amino acids. Losses at the gene ends were 3 bases for V and 2 bases for J; bases not matched to a gene: 3. The CDR3, as DNA: TGTGCCAGCAGTTTGGACAGGGGGATACAAGAGACCCAGTACTTC. Protein sequence: CASSLDRGIQETQYF.

The J gene is TRBJ2-7, the V gene TRBV5-6, with TRBD2 as a possible D gene (6 bases). V lost 4 bases and J lost 0, with 14 bases in between. CDR1 and CDR2 from the germline V gene are SGHDT and YYEEEE. The CDR3 consists of 15 residues. CDR3 sequence: CASSQEGRSSYEQYF. CDR3 in DNA: TGTGCCAGCAGCCAGGAGGGACGGTCCTCCTACGAGCAGTACTTC.

This clonotype was seen a few times. The gene calls are TRBV12-3 or TRBV12-4 and TRBJ1-2, with 7 bases matching TRBD1. The CDR3 is 15 residues long. The trim removed 5 bases at V and 1 base at J, leaving 7 bases unmatched. The CDR3 nucleotides are TGTGCCAGCAGTCCCCAGGGGGGGGTTAACTATGGCTACACCTTC. Residues: CASSPQGGVNYGYTF.

The chain uses TRBV5-1 and TRBJ1-4, with unresolved D. The CDR3 runs to 15 residues. Trimming shortened V by 2 bases and J by 0 bases, and 8 bases separated the two germline ends. The germline V gene has CDR1 SGHRS and CDR2 YFSETQ. CDR3 in amino acids: CASSFRATTNEKLFF. The CDR3, as DNA: TGCGCCAGCAGCTTCCGTGCAACAACTAATGAAAAACTGTTTTTT.

This rearrangement joins TRBV28 to TRBJ2-5; D unclear. The germline gives CDR1 MDHEN, CDR2 SYDVKM. Between the trimmed V and J ends, which lost 6 bases and 3 bases, there was a span of 11 bases. The CDR3 spans 13 residues. CDR3 protein: CASSPGDEETQYF. The CDR3 nucleotides are TGTGCCAGCAGCCCAGGTGACGAAGAGACCCAGTACTTC.

The rearrangement uses TRBV11-1 and TRBJ2-3; 7 bases are a match to TRBD2. This CDR3 comprises 15 residues. Germline lookup yields CDR1 SGHAT and CDR2 FQDESV (reference sequence). With V trimmed by 4 bases and J by 0 bases, 4 bases remained unmatched. This chain's CDR3 is CASSSVGGSTDTQYF. CDR3 DNA sequence: TGTGCCAGCAGCTCCGTCGGGGGGAGCACAGATACGCAGTATTTT.

The chain joins TRBV12-3 or TRBV12-4 to TRBJ1-6; 7 bases line up with TRBD1. CDR3 length equals 15 residues. V lost 5 bases and J lost 10; bases outside the gene matches: 11. CDR3 sequence: CASSPRQGPGSPLHF. In nucleotides, the CDR3 is TGTGCCAGCAGTCCCCGACAGGGCCCGGGATCACCCCTCCACTTT.

This clonotype was detected a few times. The chain links TRBV11-2 to TRBJ2-1, with 10 bases matching TRBD2. The junction had 14 bases not matched to a gene; V was cut back by 6 bases and J by 0 bases. The CDR3 runs to 19 residues. CDR1 and CDR2 from the germline V gene are SGHAT and FQNNGV. CDR3 DNA sequence: TGTGCCAGCAGGACGACCGGGACTAGCGCCCCTCTCTCCTACAATGAGCAGTTCTTC. It specifies CASRTTGTSAPLSYNEQFF.

The chain recombines TRBV6-1 with TRBJ2-1; 8 bases align to TRBD2. The germline gives CDR1 MNHNS, CDR2 SASEGT. This CDR3 has 15 amino acids. J was trimmed by 5 bases and V by 2 bases; bases with no gene match: 5. The CDR3 sequence is CASSEWPGLDNEQFF. CDR3 bases: TGTGCCAGCAGTGAATGGCCGGGACTAGACAATGAGCAGTTCTTC.

This clonotype was seen ten or more times. The rearrangement uses TRBV12-3 or TRBV12-4 and TRBJ2-1, with 11 bases lining up with TRBD2. V gave up 5 bases and J gave up 7 bases; unmatched junction bases: 7. The CDR3 sequence is 15 residues long. CDR3 nucleotide sequence: TGTGCCAGCAGTAGCCCGAGGACTAGCGGGAATGAGCAGTTCTTC. Translating gives CASSSPRTSGNEQFF.

This clonotype was seen a handful of times. The genes are TRBV5-1 and TRBJ2-7, with a tentative D call TRBD2 (5 bases). This CDR3 contains 14 residues. Trimming took off 0 bases at V and 2 bases at J, with 9 bases between the two ends. Germline V lookup: CDR1 SGHRS, CDR2 YFSETQ. CDR3 in amino acids: CASSLDPGTYEQYF. CDR3 bases: TGCGCCAGCAGCTTGGATCCGGGGACCTACGAGCAGTACTTC.

This clonotype was seen only a few times. This sequence joins TRBV5-1 and TRBJ2-1, with D possibly TRBD1 on 6 matching bases. Germline V gives CDR1 SGHRS, CDR2 YFSETQ. CDR3 length: 14 residues. V gave up 2 bases and J gave up 8 bases, with 14 bases separating them. The CDR3: CASSFGLPGDEQFF. CDR3 coding DNA: TGCGCCAGCAGCTTTGGTCTACCAGGGGATGAGCAGTTCTTC.

In its sample, this clonotype was seen a few times. This chain joins TRBV15 and TRBJ1-5; D unresolved. CDR3 length: 14 residues. V dropped 1 base and J dropped 3 bases, with 7 bases sitting between them. CDR1 and CDR2 from the germline V gene are LNHNV and YYDKDF (reference sequence). The CDR3 region is CATSRGPANQPQHF. CDR3 sequence (DNA): TGTGCCACCAGCAGAGGACCGGCCAATCAGCCCCAGCATTTT.

This clonotype was seen a handful of times. V usage is TRBV6-5 and J usage is TRBJ1-1; 9 nucleotides align to TRBD1. The germline CDR1 and CDR2 sequences are MNHEY and SVGAGI. The CDR3 runs to 17 residues. J gave up 0 bases and V 2 bases, and 7 bases lay outside the gene matches. The CDR3 region is CASSYRGTGNMNTEAFF. In DNA form, the CDR3 reads TGTGCCAGCAGTTACAGGGGGACAGGGAACATGAACACTGAAGCTTTCTTT.

This clonotype was observed a few times. V and J are TRBV6-5 and TRBJ2-1, with 11 positions matching TRBD2. J gave up 7 bases and V 2 bases, and 4 bases lay outside the gene matches. Per the germline V gene, CDR1 is MNHEY and CDR2 is SVGAGI. The CDR3 contains 15 residues. DNA for the CDR3: TGTGCCAGCAGTTACGGGACTAGCGGTTGGAATGAGCAGTTCTTC. It encodes CASSYGTSGWNEQFF.

J is TRBJ2-1 and V is TRBV5-1; 10 bases line up with TRBD2. V lost 0 bases and J lost 1; bases outside the gene matches: 7. The germline V gene encodes CDR1 SGHRS and CDR2 YFSETQ. The CDR3 totals 18 residues. CDR3 sequence (DNA): TGCGCCAGCAGCTTGGCCGCTAGCGGGAGTTTATCCTACAATGAGCAGTTCTTC. It specifies CASSLAASGSLSYNEQFF.

This chain uses TRBV5-1 with TRBJ1-5; D possibly corresponds to TRBD1 (5 bases). The CDR3 is 15 residues long. Germline CDR1 SGHRS, CDR2 YFSETQ. V was shortened by 1 base and J by 7 bases, with 15 bases between the two germline ends. Here the CDR3 reads CASSLLGRAGQPQHF. The CDR3 nucleotides are TGCGCCAGCAGCTTGCTCGGCAGGGCTGGACAGCCCCAGCATTTT.

The sample holds a few counts of this clonotype. The genes are TRBV6-5 and TRBJ1-1, with D perhaps TRBD1 (5 bases). V lost 4 bases to trimming and J lost 3 bases, with 9 bases between them. The CDR3 is 13 residues long. The germline CDR1 and CDR2 sequences are MNHEY and SVGAGI. The CDR3 loop reads CASSWGRDTEAFF. CDR3 sequence (DNA): TGTGCCAGCAGTTGGGGCCGGGACACTGAAGCTTTCTTT.

DNA of the CDR3: TGTGCCAGCAGTACACTGCCAGGGGCACGGGACACTGAAGCTTTCTTT. It yields the protein CASSTLPGARDTEAFF. This rearrangement joins TRBV27 to TRBJ1-1, with D perhaps TRBD1 (6 bases). Germline CDR1 MNHEY, CDR2 SMNVEV (reference sequence). V lost 5 bases and J 3 bases, leaving 19 bases between the germline ends. This CDR3 spans 16 amino acids.

This clonotype was found a few times. V and J are TRBV29-1 and TRBJ1-1; D uncertain. The CDR3 is 12 amino acids. Germline CDR1 SQVTM, CDR2 ANQGSEA. V was trimmed by 7 bases and J by 1 base, leaving 10 bases between them. The CDR3 protein is CSGASGNTEAFF. In nucleotides, the CDR3 is TGCAGCGGCGCGTCAGGGAACACTGAAGCTTTCTTT.

This chain connects TRBV10-3 to TRBJ2-5; 11 positions match TRBD2. The V and J ends lost 6 bases and 5 bases, in that order; junction bases with no gene match: 11. The CDR3 totals 16 residues. CDR1 and CDR2 (germline): ENHRY, SYGVKD. CDR3 amino acids: CAIRGSLLAGAETQYF. The CDR3 DNA is TGTGCCATCAGAGGATCTTTACTAGCGGGAGCGGAGACCCAGTACTTC.

The chain carries TRBV7-9 and TRBJ2-7; a possible D gene is TRBD1 (6 bases). Germline values: CDR1 SEHNR, CDR2 FQNEAQ (reference sequence). Trimming removed 2 bases from V and 3 bases from J, with 17 bases in between. The CDR3 consists of 16 residues. The CDR3 nucleotides are TGTGCCAGCAGCTTACCCCGGGGCAGGGGAAACTACGAGCAGTACTTC. The encoded protein is CASSLPRGRGNYEQYF.

V gene TRBV12-3 or TRBV12-4 combines with J gene TRBJ2-7; TRBD2 matches 8 bases. The V and J ends lost 3 bases and 5 bases, in that order; junction bases with no gene match: 6. CDR3 size: 14 residues. CDR3 residues: CASSFRGGRNEQYF. CDR3 nucleotide sequence: TGTGCCAGCAGTTTCCGGGGGGGAAGGAACGAGCAGTACTTC.

This chain links TRBV5-1 with TRBJ2-5; D possibly corresponds to TRBD1 (6 bases). V dropped 4 bases and J dropped 5 bases, with 15 bases sitting between them. The germline V gene encodes CDR1 SGHRS and CDR2 YFSETQ. The CDR3 loop spans 14 amino acids. The CDR3 protein is CASSPGTQMETQYF. CDR3 nucleotides: TGCGCCAGCAGCCCCGGGACACAGATGGAGACCCAGTACTTC.

V is TRBV20-1 and J is TRBJ2-2, with D maybe TRBD1 (5 bases). V dropped 0 bases and J dropped 4 bases, with 12 bases sitting between them. Germline-derived CDR1 and CDR2 are DFQATT and SNEGSKA (reference sequence). The CDR3 length is 15 residues. Written as DNA, the CDR3 is TGCAGTGCTAGAGATCGGCAGGGAACCACCGGGGAGCTGTTTTTT. Amino acids: CSARDRQGTTGELFF.

This clonotype appeared a few times. This chain links TRBV7-9 with TRBJ2-3; no definite D call. The CDR3 extends over 13 amino acids. The V end lost 6 bases, the J end lost 4 bases, and 11 bases lay between the germline ends. Germline loops: CDR1 SEHNR, CDR2 FQNEAQ (reference sequence). CDR3 amino acids: CASRIEVSDTQYF. Here the CDR3 DNA reads TGTGCCAGCAGGATCGAGGTGTCAGATACGCAGTATTTT.